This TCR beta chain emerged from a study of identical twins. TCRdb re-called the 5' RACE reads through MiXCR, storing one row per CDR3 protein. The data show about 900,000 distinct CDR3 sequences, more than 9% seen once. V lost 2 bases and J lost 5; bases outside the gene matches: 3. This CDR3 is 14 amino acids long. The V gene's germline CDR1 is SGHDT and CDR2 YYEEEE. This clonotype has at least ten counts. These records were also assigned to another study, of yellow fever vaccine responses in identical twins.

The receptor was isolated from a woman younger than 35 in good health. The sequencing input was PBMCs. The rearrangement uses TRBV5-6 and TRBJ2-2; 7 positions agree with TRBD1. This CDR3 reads CASSLGQATGELFF. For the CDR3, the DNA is TGTGCCAGCAGCTTAGGACAGGCTACCGGGGAGCTGTTTTTT.